This TCR beta chain was sequenced in a study of T cells expressing NK-cell markers. For the study at large: The study drew TCR beta repertoires from sorted CD3+CD56+NKG2C+, CD3+CD56+NKG2C- and CD3+CD56-NKG2C+ T cells. Study observations and caveats: Dominant NKG2C+ clonotype frequencies of 1.0-7.0% of CD8+ T cells were measured in about 6 donors.

TCRdb processed the 5' RACE reads again and assigns one entry to each CDR3 protein, with no DNA. The listing records about 540,000 distinct CDR3 sequences. There are 13 residues in the CDR3. Per the germline V gene, CDR1 is SQVTM and CDR2 is ANQGSEA. As concerns this clonotype: The antigen remains undetermined.

Sample: blood T cells: a sorted CD56 or NKG2C T cell subset, CD4+ or CD8+ T cells, or bulk PBMC T cells (not recorded which). The TCR originated in a man aged 18-30 years in good health. The chain has TRBV29-1 and TRBJ1-6; without DNA, the TCRdb call of TRBD1 cannot be checked. CDR3 region: CSAGTEMNSPLHF.